This T cell receptor beta chain comes out of a study of OX40 agonist ivuxolimab in advanced cancers. Study-wide context: An agonistic human IgG2 monoclonal antibody against OX40 (CD134) was given. Having had anti-PD-1, anti-PD-L1 or anti-CTLA-4 therapy before was allowed, and about 42% had some. Study-level findings and limits: Circulating CD4+ and CD8+ T cells showed clonal expansion by week 6 at 0.1 to 3.0 mg/kg.

CDR1 is ENHRY and CDR2 is SYGVKD in the germline V gene. CDR3 size: 14 residues. The V and J ends lost 6 bases and 0 bases respectively, with 9 bases between them. This clone was counted a single time. Its cognate antigen is unknown. Method: immunoSEQ multiplex PCR; TCRdb's copy keeps in-frame clones and lacks some. Found here are about 100,000 clones, around nine tenths of them singletons; the top ten hold roughly 0.8%. The sequencing here drew on CD4+ or CD8+ T cells sorted from blood, taken in a trial of the OX40 agonist ivuxolimab. The V and J genes are TRBV10-3 and TRBJ1-5, with D hard to call. The TCR comes from an adult with an advanced solid tumor such as melanoma, head and neck, liver or kidney cancer. The DNA for the CDR3 is TGTGCCATCAGCGAGGAGATTAGCAATCAGCCCCAGCATTTT. The encoded protein is CAISEEISNQPQHF.